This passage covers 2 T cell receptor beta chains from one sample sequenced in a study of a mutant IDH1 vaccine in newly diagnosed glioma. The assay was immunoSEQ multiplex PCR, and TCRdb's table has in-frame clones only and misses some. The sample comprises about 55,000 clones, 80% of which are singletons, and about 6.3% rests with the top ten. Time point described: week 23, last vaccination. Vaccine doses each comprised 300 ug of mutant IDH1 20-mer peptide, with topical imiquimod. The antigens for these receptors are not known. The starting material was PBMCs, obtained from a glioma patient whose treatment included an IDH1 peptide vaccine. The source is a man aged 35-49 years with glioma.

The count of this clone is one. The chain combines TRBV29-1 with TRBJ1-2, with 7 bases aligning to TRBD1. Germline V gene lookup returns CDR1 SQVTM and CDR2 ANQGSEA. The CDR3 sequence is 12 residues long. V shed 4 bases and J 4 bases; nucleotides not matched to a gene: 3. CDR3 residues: CSVGDRAYGYTF. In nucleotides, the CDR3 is TGCAGCGTTGGTGACAGGGCCTATGGCTACACCTTC.

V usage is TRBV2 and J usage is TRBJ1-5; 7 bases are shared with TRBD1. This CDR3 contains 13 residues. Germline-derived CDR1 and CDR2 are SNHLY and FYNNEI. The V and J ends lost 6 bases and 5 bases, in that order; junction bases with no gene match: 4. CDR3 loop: CASSLTGDQPQHF. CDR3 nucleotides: TGTGCCAGCAGCTTAACAGGGGATCAGCCCCAGCATTTT.